This T cell receptor beta chain comes out of a study of early T cells in non-severe SARS-CoV-2 infection. Study-wide background: Chains were not paired, and sequencing was done on bulk RNA from unsorted whole blood. Study-level points and caveats: The matching step, a VDJdb search, favored anti-spike CD8 responses and missed private and CD4 specificities.

Tagging with unique molecular identifiers was applied to individual cDNA molecules. One entry per CDR3 protein, called by TCRdb with MiXCR from the 5' RACE reads. The sample records fewer than 55,000 distinct CDR3 sequences, roughly 9.2% being singletons. Germline CDR1 reads MNHEY; CDR2 reads SVGAGI. This CDR3 has 12 amino acids. The V gene lost 2 bases and the J gene lost 7 bases, with 5 bases spanning the gap. This clonotype was recorded at least ten times. Its antigen remains unidentified. The sequencing sample was made of whole blood. The rearrangement links TRBV6-5 to TRBJ2-2; D is unresolved. The receptor was derived from an adult who was a healthcare worker with PCR-confirmed SARS-CoV-2 infection or an uninfected control (not recorded which). CDR3 in DNA: TGTGCCAGCAGTTACGCGAGCGGGGAGCTGTTTTTT. This encodes CASSYASGELFF.